Listed below are T cell receptor beta chains from one sample, sequenced in a study of identifying expanded T cells in peripheral blood. TCRdb's table, derived via immunoSEQ multiplex PCR, lists solely in-frame clones and lacks some. The data contain 81,000 or so clones, about 83% of them singletons. Sequencing was done on a sample of blood. The receptors derive from a person aged 18 to 70 in good health. The CDR3 runs from the conserved cysteine through the conserved F or W. Each record gives: D gene, clone size, J gene, CDR3 length, V gene, CDR3 DNA, CDR3 protein. D genes are given only for firm matches. Clone size is not always given. Where it is, it says once, few, many or a class for expanded clones.

D: TRBD1
size: .
J: TRBJ1-5
length: 17
V: TRBV5-3
DNA: TGTGCCAGAAGACCGGGACAGGCCCTAAGGGGCAATCAGCCCCAGCATTTT
CDR3: CARRPGQALRGNQPQHF

D: TRBD2
size: .
J: TRBJ2-7
length: 15
V: TRBV29-1
DNA: TGCAGCGTTGAAGATTCCCTAGCGGGCCCCTACGAGCAGTACTTC
CDR3: CSVEDSLAGPYEQYF

D: TRBD1
size: .
J: TRBJ2-1
length: 15
V: TRBV7-6
DNA: TGTGCCAGCAGCTCCCGGGACAGGGGTGGGAATGAGCAGTTCTTC
CDR3: CASSSRDRGGNEQFF

D: .
size: once
J: TRBJ2-1
length: 16
V: TRBV9
DNA: TGTGCCAGCAGCCTAAAGGGGGAGCTAATTTACAATGAGCAGTTCTTC
CDR3: CASSLKGELIYNEQFF

D: .
size: .
J: TRBJ2-7
length: 15
V: TRBV4-2
DNA: TGTGCCAGCAGCCAAGACGTGAACCGCGACTACGAGCAGTACTTC
CDR3: CASSQDVNRDYEQYF

D: .
size: .
J: TRBJ1-1
length: 13
V: TRBV29-1
DNA: TGCAGCGTGGTGACTAATTGGGACACTGAAGCTTTCTTT
CDR3: CSVVTNWDTEAFF

D: .
size: .
J: TRBJ1-1
length: 13
V: TRBV11-3
DNA: TGTGCCAGCAGCTTAGAACAGAACACTGAAGCTTTCTTT
CDR3: CASSLEQNTEAFF

D: .
size: .
J: TRBJ2-2
length: 16
V: TRBV11-3
DNA: TGTGCCAGCACCTCTAGGGGGACCGACGGGACCGGGGAGCTGTTTTTT
CDR3: CASTSRGTDGTGELFF

D: .
size: .
J: TRBJ2-7
length: 11
V: TRBV14
DNA: TGTGCCAGCATATCGCTCCACGAGCAGTACTTC
CDR3: CASISLHEQYF

D: .
size: .
J: TRBJ1-5
length: 13
V: TRBV7-2
DNA: TGTGCCAGCAGCTTAGAGGTAGATCAGCCCCAGCATTTT
CDR3: CASSLEVDQPQHF

D: .
size: .
J: TRBJ1-5
length: 14
V: TRBV28
DNA: TGTGCCAGCAGTTTAGGGGTCAGCAATCAGCCCCAGCATTTT
CDR3: CASSLGVSNQPQHF

D: TRBD1
size: .
J: TRBJ1-5
length: 16
V: TRBV18
DNA: TGTGCCAGCTCACCCCGGGACAGGGGTAGCAATCAGCCCCAGCATTTT
CDR3: CASSPRDRGSNQPQHF

D: .
size: .
J: TRBJ2-1
length: 12
V: TRBV28
DNA: .
CDR3: CASSFGEGEQFF

D: .
size: .
J: TRBJ2-1
length: 14
V: TRBV4-3
DNA: TGCGCCAGCAGCCTCTCTTGGACGGACAATGAGCAGTTCTTC
CDR3: CASSLSWTDNEQFF

D: TRBD1
size: few
J: TRBJ2-7
length: 12
V: TRBV10-3
DNA: TGTGCCACCACGACAGGGGGATACGAGCAGTACTTC
CDR3: CATTTGGYEQYF

D: .
size: once
J: TRBJ2-5
length: 15
V: TRBV7-7
DNA: TGTGCTAGCAGCTTAGGGGCCCAGGGTGTAGAGACCCAGTACTTC
CDR3: CASSLGAQGVETQYF

D: .
size: few
J: TRBJ2-3
length: 13
V: TRBV11-2
DNA: TGTGCCAGCAGCGCCGGGAATCTAGATACGCAGTATTTT
CDR3: CASSAGNLDTQYF

D: .
size: .
J: TRBJ1-5
length: 14
V: TRBV10-3
DNA: TGTGCCATCCGGGAGGCGGGGGGCGATCAGCCCCAGCATTTT
CDR3: CAIREAGGDQPQHF

D: TRBD1
size: few
J: TRBJ2-5
length: 17
V: TRBV18
DNA: TGTGCCAGCTCACCAGCCGTCGGGGACAGGGGTAAAGAGACCCAGTACTTC
CDR3: CASSPAVGDRGKETQYF

D: TRBD1
size: .
J: TRBJ2-5
length: 17
V: TRBV9
DNA: TGTGCCAGCAGCCCCAACAGGGGCCAGCGGCCTCAAGAGACCCAGTACTTC
CDR3: CASSPNRGQRPQETQYF

D: .
size: .
J: TRBJ2-5
length: 13
V: TRBV28
DNA: TGTGCCAGCAGAACCGGGGGAAAAGAGACCCAGTACTTC
CDR3: CASRTGGKETQYF

D: .
size: few
J: TRBJ2-1
length: 11
V: TRBV27
DNA: TGTGCCAGTTCACGGGGGAGTGAGCAGTTCTTC
CDR3: CASSRGSEQFF

D: TRBD2
size: .
J: TRBJ2-1
length: 16
V: TRBV28
DNA: TGTGCCAGCAGCACGACTAGCGGGAATTCCTACAATGAGCAGTTCTTC
CDR3: CASSTTSGNSYNEQFF

D: .
size: .
J: TRBJ2-5
length: 14
V: TRBV5-1
DNA: TGCGCCAGCAGCCTCGGGCCGTACCAAGAGACCCAGTACTTC
CDR3: CASSLGPYQETQYF

D: TRBD1
size: once
J: TRBJ2-7
length: 15
V: TRBV7-7
DNA: TGTGCTAGCAGCTTGGGACAGGGTGACTCCTACGAGCAGTACTTC
CDR3: CASSLGQGDSYEQYF

D: .
size: .
J: TRBJ1-4
length: 15
V: TRBV5-6
DNA: TGTGCCAGCAGCGACGGACTAGTACCTAATGAAAAACTGTTTTTT
CDR3: CASSDGLVPNEKLFF

D: .
size: few
J: TRBJ1-5
length: 12
V: TRBV30
DNA: TGTGCCTGGAATCAGGGTAATCAGCCCCAGCATTTT
CDR3: CAWNQGNQPQHF

D: .
size: many
J: TRBJ2-7
length: 14
V: TRBV5-1
DNA: TGCGCCAGCAGCTTGTCCTACCCTGGCGACGAGCAGTACTTC
CDR3: CASSLSYPGDEQYF

D: .
size: .
J: TRBJ2-1
length: 12
V: TRBV11-3
DNA: TGTGCCAGCAGCTTAGAAGAAGGAGAGCAGTTCTTC
CDR3: CASSLEEGEQFF

D: TRBD2
size: .
J: TRBJ2-1
length: 16
V: TRBV2
DNA: TGTGCCAGCAGTGAAGCCGCCGGGACTAGCGGAAATGAGCAGTTCTTC
CDR3: CASSEAAGTSGNEQFF

D: TRBD1
size: .
J: TRBJ2-7
length: 15
V: TRBV2
DNA: TGTGCCAGCAGTGATCCCGGGACAGGGGGGGACGAGCAGTACTTC
CDR3: CASSDPGTGGDEQYF

D: TRBD2
size: .
J: TRBJ2-7
length: 15
V: TRBV7-2
DNA: TGTGCCAGCAGCTTAGTCCAGCGGGGGGCCTACGAGCAGTACTTC
CDR3: CASSLVQRGAYEQYF

D: TRBD2
size: once
J: TRBJ2-2
length: 14
V: TRBV6-4
DNA: TGTGCCAGCAGCCGGGAGGCCGACACCGGGGAGCTGTTTTTT
CDR3: CASSREADTGELFF

D: .
size: few
J: TRBJ2-7
length: 17
V: TRBV21-1
DNA: TGTGCCAGCAGCAAGAGGGGCTCGGCCGAGTTGGGCTACGAGCAGTACTTC
CDR3: CASSKRGSAELGYEQYF

D: .
size: .
J: TRBJ2-7
length: 14
V: TRBV6-5
DNA: TGTGCCAGCAGTTTGGTAGGACAGCCCTACGAGCAGTACTTC
CDR3: CASSLVGQPYEQYF

D: TRBD1
size: .
J: TRBJ1-2
length: 12
V: TRBV29-1
DNA: TGCAGCGTAGGGGACAGGAACTATGGCTACACCTTC
CDR3: CSVGDRNYGYTF

D: .
size: once
J: TRBJ1-4
length: 14
V: TRBV4-1
DNA: TGCGCCAGCAGCCAAGCGGGACATGATGAAAAACTGTTTTTT
CDR3: CASSQAGHDEKLFF

D: .
size: .
J: TRBJ2-2
length: 13
V: TRBV4-3
DNA: TGCGCCAGCAGCCAGGCCGCCCGCGGGGAGCTGTTTTTT
CDR3: CASSQAARGELFF

D: .
size: .
J: TRBJ2-7
length: 12
V: TRBV6-5
DNA: TGTGCCAGCAGTTACTCGTGGGAAGTGGAGCACTTC
CDR3: CASSYSWEVEHF

D: TRBD1
size: once
J: TRBJ2-6
length: 15
V: TRBV7-3
DNA: TGTGCCAGCAGCCAACAGGGGGCTGGGGCCAACGTCCTGACTTTC
CDR3: CASSQQGAGANVLTF

D: .
size: .
J: TRBJ1-3
length: 14
V: TRBV28
DNA: TGTGCCAGCAGTTTACTTGGGACTGGAAACACCATATATTTT
CDR3: CASSLLGTGNTIYF